This is a list of T cell receptor beta chains from one sample in a study of T cells in Graves' hyperthyroidism and ophthalmopathy. TCRdb processed the multiplex PCR reads anew with MiXCR; each CDR3 protein has one entry. The sample lists fewer than 750,000 distinct CDR3 sequences, about half seen once, with more than 7.5% in the top ten. Sequencing was carried out using peripheral blood or thyroid tissue (not recorded which). Every receptor here comes from a woman aged 18-29 years with Graves' hyperthyroidism. The CDR3 runs from the conserved cysteine through the conserved F or W. D genes are given only for firm matches. Some rows mark clone size as missing; the rest say once, few, many or name a class of expanded clone.

TRBV7-2	TRBJ2-3	-	-	TGTGCCAGCAGCTTATCTGGGGGGGCGGGAGATCAGTATTTT	CASSLSGGAGDQYF
TRBV2	TRBJ2-1	TRBD2	few	TGTGCCAGCAGCCCCGGGACTAGTCTCCTCAATGAGCAGTTCTTC	CASSPGTSLLNEQFF
TRBV20-1	TRBJ1-5	-	once	TGCAGTGCTAGTAGGGCGGAGGTCCACGAGCATTTT	CSASRAEVHEHF
TRBV2	TRBJ1-5	TRBD1	many	TGTGCCAGCAGTGAAGATGGACAGGGGAGTCAGCCCCAGCATTTT	CASSEDGQGSQPQHF
TRBV4-2	TRBJ2-2	TRBD2	-	TGTGCCAGCAGCCGCCGACTAGCGGGAGTTGTCCCGGGGGAGCTGTTTTTT	CASSRRLAGVVPGELFF
TRBV20-1	TRBJ1-1	-	many	TGCAGTGCTAGAGATTCCGTTCTCTTTAACACTGAAGCTTTCTTT	CSARDSVLFNTEAFF
TRBV7-9	TRBJ2-1	-	-	TGTGCCAGCAGCTTATCGTCACTCTACAATGAGCAGTTCTTC	CASSLSSLYNEQFF
TRBV20-1	TRBJ1-3	-	many	TGCAGTGCTAGGGCAAGCTCTGGAAACACCATATATTTT	CSARASSGNTIYF
TRBV19	TRBJ1-2	-	many	TGTGCCAGTAGTATGCTCTCGGGGTATAACTATGGCTACACCTTC	CASSMLSGYNYGYTF
TRBV7-9	TRBJ2-7	-	many	TGTGCCAGCAGCTTAGGGTGGGACGAGCAGTACTTC	CASSLGWDEQYF
TRBV7-2	TRBJ2-5	TRBD1	-	TGTGCCACCAGTAATTTAGGGACAGGGGTGAAGGGCCGGGGAGAGACCCAGTACTTC	CATSNLGTGVKGRGETQYF
TRBV6-2/TRBV6-3	TRBJ1-6	TRBD1	-	TGTGCCAGCAGTCCCAGACAGGGGGTAAATAATTCACCCCTCCACTTT	CASSPRQGVNNSPLHF
TRBV20-1	TRBJ2-3	TRBD2	few	TGCAGTGCTAGAGAACATACTAGCGGGATCACAGATACGCAGTATTTT	CSAREHTSGITDTQYF
TRBV2	TRBJ2-2	TRBD2	-	TGTGCCAGCAGTACTCCGGGACTAGCGGACACCGGGGAGCTGTTTTTT	CASSTPGLADTGELFF
TRBV15	TRBJ1-2	-	many	TGTGCCACCAGCAGAGGAGGGGCCCGACCTATTACCTTC	CATSRGGARPITF
TRBV2	TRBJ2-5	TRBD2	-	TGTGCCAGCAGTGAATCGGGGGGATTAGAGACCCAGTACTTC	CASSESGGLETQYF
TRBV5-1	TRBJ1-3	-	many	TGCGCCAGCAGCTTGTATTCCCTAGGCTCCCGCTCTGGAAACACCATATATTTT	CASSLYSLGSRSGNTIYF
TRBV29-1	TRBJ1-2	-	-	TGCAGCTTAAGCTATGGCTACACCTTC	CSLSYGYTF
TRBV12-3/TRBV12-4	TRBJ2-2	TRBD2	-	TGTGCCACCAGTGATTTGGTGGCTAGCGGGAGAAAGGAGCTGTTTTTT	CATSDLVASGRKELFF
TRBV6-5	TRBJ1-5	-	many	TGTGCCAGCGCCCCAAGCCCCTTTCAGCCCCAGCATTTT	CASAPSPFQPQHF
TRBV12-3/TRBV12-4	TRBJ2-5	-	many	TGTGCCAGCAGTCCGGCGGATCAAGAGACCCAGTACTTC	CASSPADQETQYF
TRBV29-1	TRBJ2-2	TRBD2	-	TGCAGAGGGACTAGCGGGACCGGGGAGCTGTTTTTT	CRGTSGTGELFF
TRBV20-1	TRBJ1-3	-	many	TGCAGTGCTAGCAAACAGGGCTCTGGAAACACCATATATTTT	CSASKQGSGNTIYF
TRBV25-1	TRBJ2-2	TRBD1	once	TGTGCCAGCAGTTTCGACAGGGGTACCGGGGAGCTGTTTTTT	CASSFDRGTGELFF
TRBV20-1	TRBJ2-7	TRBD2	many	TGCAGTGCTAGAGATGAGCGGACTAGTTCGTACGAGCAGTACTTC	CSARDERTSSYEQYF
TRBV24-1	TRBJ2-5	-	many	TGTGCCACCAGTGATCCCGGCAGGAGCACGGAGACCCAGTACTTC	CATSDPGRSTETQYF
TRBV7-7	TRBJ2-3	TRBD1	-	TGTGCTAGCAGCCAGGGGGCAGTTAGCACAGATACGCAGTATTTT	CASSQGAVSTDTQYF
TRBV7-2	TRBJ1-2	-	many	TGTGCCACCGAGGGGGGCATTATCTATGGCTACACCTTC	CATEGGIIYGYTF
TRBV15	TRBJ2-7	-	-	TGTGCCACCAGTCTAGGGGGGAAACCCTACGAGCAGTACTTC	CATSLGGKPYEQYF
TRBV9	TRBJ2-5	-	once	TGTGCCAGCAGCGGCCCCGGGAAAGAGACCCAGTACTTC	CASSGPGKETQYF
TRBV12-3/TRBV12-4	TRBJ2-7	-	-	TGTGCCAGTATGTTGATGGGGAGCTCCTACGAGCAGTACTTC	CASMLMGSSYEQYF
TRBV2	TRBJ1-3	TRBD1	many	TGTGCCAGCAGGGGGACAGCTGGAAACACCATATATTTT	CASRGTAGNTIYF
TRBV9	TRBJ2-1	-	few	TGTGCCAGCAGCGTAGCAGCCTACAATGAGCAGTTCTTC	CASSVAAYNEQFF
TRBV2	TRBJ1-4	TRBD1	many	TGTGCCAGCAAGACAGGGGCCTCCGAAAAACTGTTTTTT	CASKTGASEKLFF
TRBV3-1	TRBJ1-1	-	many	TGTGCCAGCAGCCTGCGGGACGGGTTCGGTGAAGCTTTCTTT	CASSLRDGFGEAFF
TRBV7-3	TRBJ1-1	-	many	TGTGCCAGCAGCTTATTACAGGGAACCGAAGCTTTCTTT	CASSLLQGTEAFF
TRBV7-2	TRBJ2-5	-	few	TGTGCCAGCAGCTTAGTAGCAGGGCGTAGCAATCAGCCCCAGTACTTC	CASSLVAGRSNQPQYF
TRBV5-1	TRBJ1-1	TRBD1	-	TGCGCCAGCAGCTTGGATGGACAGGGGGTAGCGAACACTGAAGCTTTCTTT	CASSLDGQGVANTEAFF
TRBV11-2	TRBJ2-1	TRBD2	-	TGTGCCAGCAGCCAGAGACACCCGAGTGGGGAGGGGCATGAGCAGTTCTTC	CASSQRHPSGEGHEQFF
TRBV10-2	TRBJ2-7	TRBD1	once	TGCGCCAGCAGCACGGACAGGGCTTCGTACGAGCAGTACTTC	CASSTDRASYEQYF
TRBV20-1	TRBJ2-5	-	many	TGCAGTGCTAGAGACCCGGGGATCACCCAGTACTTC	CSARDPGITQYF
TRBV20-1	TRBJ2-6	-	many	TGCAGTGCCCCTGACAAAGGCCGGTACTCTGGGGCCAACGTCCTGACTTTC	CSAPDKGRYSGANVLTF
TRBV24-1	TRBJ2-7	TRBD2	-	TGTGCCACGATGAAGGCGGGGGTCTACGAGCAGTACTTC	CATMKAGVYEQYF
TRBV15	TRBJ1-5	-	many	TGTGCCACCAGCAGAGGAGGGGATTATAGCAATCAGCCCCAGCATTTT	CATSRGGDYSNQPQHF
TRBV19	TRBJ2-5	TRBD2	-	TGTGCCTGGTCCCTGGGACTAGCGGGAGGGCGAAAGTTACTCCAAGAGACCCAGTACTTC	CAWSLGLAGGRKLLQETQYF
TRBV7-6	TRBJ2-5	TRBD2	-	TGTGCCAGCAGCTTTTCCCCTGGGGCTAGCGGGACGGAGACCCAGTACTTC	CASSFSPGASGTETQYF
TRBV2	TRBJ2-7	TRBD2	many	TGTGCCACCGGGGAGGGCGGATACGAGCAGTACTTC	CATGEGGYEQYF
TRBV7-2	TRBJ2-2	-	-	TGTGCCAGCAGCTTCACGGGCGGGATGGGCACCGGGGAGCTGTTTTTT	CASSFTGGMGTGELFF
TRBV7-6	TRBJ2-3	TRBD2	-	TGTGCCAGCAGCTGGGACCCCGAGCGGGAAACCACAGATACGCAGTATTTT	CASSWDPERETTDTQYF
TRBV7-2	TRBJ2-2	-	many	TGTGCCAGCAGCCCAGCTTTCACCGGGGAGCTGTTTTTT	CASSPAFTGELFF
TRBV29-1	TRBJ1-2	-	-	TGCAGCGTTCTCGGGGGACTAGCGGGAGGGGACTACACCTTC	CSVLGGLAGGDYTF
TRBV2	TRBJ1-1	-	-	TGTGTCAGCGTAGCGGGGGTTACTGAAGCTTTCTTT	CVSVAGVTEAFF